This T cell receptor beta chain was sequenced during a study of CD8+CD57+ T cells in acquired aplastic anemia. Findings and limits, study-wide: Researchers report that 25 to 30 CD8+ CDR3 sequences appeared in both patients and controls. Patient and control CD8+ Simpson's diversity was not significantly different.

Trimming removed 3 bases from V and 2 bases from J; junction bases left unmatched: 4. Germline CDR1 SEHNR, CDR2 FQNEAQ (reference sequence). The CDR3 contains 15 residues. Note on this clonotype: What it binds is unknown.

Flow cytometry had shown expanded CD8+CD57+ cells in the patients chosen for sequencing. Severe acquired aplastic anemia was present in every patient. No therapy was given to patients before blood sampling. Genomic DNA provided the template from which TCR beta VDJ and CDR3 profiles were obtained. TCRdb re-called the reads with MiXCR, one entry per CDR3 protein. The sample contains about 180,000 distinct CDR3 sequences, nearly 65% of which appear only once. Sequenced sample: sorted CD4+, CD8+, or CD8+CD57+ T cells (not recorded which) from PBMCs. This sequence originates from a human donor with aplastic anemia. The V and J genes are TRBV7-9 and TRBJ1-2; TRBD1 aligns across 9 bases. This CDR3 is CASSFGTGINYGYTF. CDR3 nucleotide sequence: TGTGCCAGCAGCTTTGGGACAGGGATCAACTATGGCTACACCTTC.